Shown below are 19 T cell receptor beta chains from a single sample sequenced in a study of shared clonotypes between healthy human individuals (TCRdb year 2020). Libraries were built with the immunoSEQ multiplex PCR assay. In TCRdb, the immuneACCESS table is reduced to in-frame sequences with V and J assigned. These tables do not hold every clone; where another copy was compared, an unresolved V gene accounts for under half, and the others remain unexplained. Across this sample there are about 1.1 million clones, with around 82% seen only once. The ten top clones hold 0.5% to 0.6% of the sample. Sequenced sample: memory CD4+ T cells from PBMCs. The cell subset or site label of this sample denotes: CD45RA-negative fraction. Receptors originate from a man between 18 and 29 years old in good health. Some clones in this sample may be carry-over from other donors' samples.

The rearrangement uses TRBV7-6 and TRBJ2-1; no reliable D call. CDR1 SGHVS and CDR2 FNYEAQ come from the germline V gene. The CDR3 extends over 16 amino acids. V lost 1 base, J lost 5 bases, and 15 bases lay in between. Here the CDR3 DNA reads TGTGCCAGCAGCTTAGGTTCCCAGCTAGGGCACAATGAGCAGTTCTTC. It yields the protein CASSLGSQLGHNEQFF.

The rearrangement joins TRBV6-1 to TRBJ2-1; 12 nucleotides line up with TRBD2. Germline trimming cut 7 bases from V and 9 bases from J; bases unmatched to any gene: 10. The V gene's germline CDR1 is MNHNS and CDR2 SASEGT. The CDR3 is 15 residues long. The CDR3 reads CASTFRTSGISEQFF. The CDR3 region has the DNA TGTGCCAGCACTTTTAGGACTAGCGGGATTTCTGAGCAGTTCTTC.

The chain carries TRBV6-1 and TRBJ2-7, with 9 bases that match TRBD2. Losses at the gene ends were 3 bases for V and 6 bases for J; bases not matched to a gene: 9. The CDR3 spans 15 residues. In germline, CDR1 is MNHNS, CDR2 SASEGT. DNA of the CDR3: TGTGCCAGCAGTGACCCGCGGGAGGGCCCCCCCGAGCAGTACTTC. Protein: CASSDPREGPPEQYF.

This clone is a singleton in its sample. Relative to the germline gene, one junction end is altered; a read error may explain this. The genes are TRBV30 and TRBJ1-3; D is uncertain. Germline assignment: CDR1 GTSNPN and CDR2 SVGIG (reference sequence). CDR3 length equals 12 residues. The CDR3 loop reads CAWSVVGSENNF. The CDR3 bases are TGTGCCTGGAGTGTAGTGGGGTCGGAAAATAATTTT. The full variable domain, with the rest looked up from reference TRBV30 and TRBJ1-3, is SQTIHQWPATLVQPVGSPLSLECTVEGTSNPNLYWYRQAAGRGLQLLFYSVGIGQISSEVPQNLSASRPQDRQFILSSKKLLLSDSGFYLCAWSVVGSENNFGEGSWLTVV.

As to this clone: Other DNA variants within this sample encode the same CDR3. In DNA, the CDR3 is TGTGCCAGCAGCTTAGTAACAGGGGGCGCGATGGGCGACGAGCAGTACTTC. As protein: CASSLVTGGAMGDEQYF. The V and J genes are TRBV7-2 and TRBJ2-7, with 9 bases matching TRBD1. The junction had 12 bases not matched to a gene; V was cut back by 1 base and J by 5 bases. Germline V gives CDR1 SGHTA, CDR2 FQGNSA. This CDR3 has 17 residues.

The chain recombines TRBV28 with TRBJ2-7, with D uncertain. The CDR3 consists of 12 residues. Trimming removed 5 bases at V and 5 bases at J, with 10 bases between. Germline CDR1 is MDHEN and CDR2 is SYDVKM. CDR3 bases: TGTGCCAGCAGTCGCGCATGGGACGAGCAGTACTTC. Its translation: CASSRAWDEQYF.

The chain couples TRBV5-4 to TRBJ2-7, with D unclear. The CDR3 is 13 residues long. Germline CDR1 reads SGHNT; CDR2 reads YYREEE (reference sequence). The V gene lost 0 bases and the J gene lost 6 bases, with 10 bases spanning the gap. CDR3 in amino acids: CASSLDESGEQYF. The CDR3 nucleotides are TGTGCCAGCAGCTTGGACGAGTCGGGCGAGCAGTACTTC.

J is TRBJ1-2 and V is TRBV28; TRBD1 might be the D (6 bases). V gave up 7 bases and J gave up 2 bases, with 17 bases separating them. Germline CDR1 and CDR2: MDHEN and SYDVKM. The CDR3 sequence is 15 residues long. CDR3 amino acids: CASTSLGGRNYGYTF. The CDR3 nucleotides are TGTGCCAGCACCTCACTCGGGGGGCGGAACTATGGCTACACCTTC.

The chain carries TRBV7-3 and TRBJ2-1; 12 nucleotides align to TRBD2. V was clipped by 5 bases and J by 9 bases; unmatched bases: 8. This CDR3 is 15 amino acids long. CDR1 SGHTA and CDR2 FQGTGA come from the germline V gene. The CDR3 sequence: CASSGPLAGGGEQFF. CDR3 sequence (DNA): TGTGCCAGCAGCGGGCCCCTAGCGGGAGGGGGTGAGCAGTTCTTC.

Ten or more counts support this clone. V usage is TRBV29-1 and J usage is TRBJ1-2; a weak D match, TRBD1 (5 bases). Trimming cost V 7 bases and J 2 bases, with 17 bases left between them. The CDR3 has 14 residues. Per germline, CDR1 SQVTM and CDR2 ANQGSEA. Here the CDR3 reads CSAEHRGENYGYTF. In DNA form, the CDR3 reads TGCAGCGCCGAACACCGGGGCGAGAACTATGGCTACACCTTC.

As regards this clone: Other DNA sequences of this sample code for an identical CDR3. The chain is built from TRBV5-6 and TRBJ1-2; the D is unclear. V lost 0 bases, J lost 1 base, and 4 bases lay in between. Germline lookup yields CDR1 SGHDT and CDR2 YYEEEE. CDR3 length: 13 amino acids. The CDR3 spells CASSLGDNYGYTF. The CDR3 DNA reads TGTGCCAGCAGCTTGGGGGATAACTATGGCTACACCTTC.

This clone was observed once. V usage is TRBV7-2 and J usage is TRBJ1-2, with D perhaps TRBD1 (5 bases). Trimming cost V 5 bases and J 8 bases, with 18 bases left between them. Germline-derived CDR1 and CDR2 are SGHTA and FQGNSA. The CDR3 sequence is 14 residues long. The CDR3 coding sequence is TGTGCCAGCAGCCCGGGACTGAGGTCTCTAGGCTACACCTTC. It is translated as CASSPGLRSLGYTF. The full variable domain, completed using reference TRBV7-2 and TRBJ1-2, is GAGVSQSPSNKVTEKGKDVELRCDPISGHTALYWYRQSLGQGLEFLIYFQGNSAPDKSGLPSDRFSAERTGGSVSTLTIQRTQQEDSAVYLCASSPGLRSLGYTFGSGTRLTVV.

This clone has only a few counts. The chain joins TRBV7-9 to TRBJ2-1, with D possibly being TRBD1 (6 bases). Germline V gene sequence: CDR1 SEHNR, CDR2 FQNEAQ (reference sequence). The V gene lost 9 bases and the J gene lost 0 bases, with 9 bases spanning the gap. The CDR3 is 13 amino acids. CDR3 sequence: CARQGDSYNEQFF. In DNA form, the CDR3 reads TGTGCCAGACAGGGTGACTCCTACAATGAGCAGTTCTTC.

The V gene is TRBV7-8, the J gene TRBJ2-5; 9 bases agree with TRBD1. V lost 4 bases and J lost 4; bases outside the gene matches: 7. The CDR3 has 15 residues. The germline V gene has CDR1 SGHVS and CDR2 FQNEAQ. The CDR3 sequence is CASSSGTGRRETQYF. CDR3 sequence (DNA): TGTGCCAGCAGCTCAGGGACAGGGCGACGAGAGACCCAGTACTTC.

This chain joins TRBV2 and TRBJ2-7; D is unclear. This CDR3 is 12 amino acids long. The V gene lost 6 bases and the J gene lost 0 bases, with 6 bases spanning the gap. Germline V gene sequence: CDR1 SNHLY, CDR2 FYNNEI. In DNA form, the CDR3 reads TGTGCCAGCAGAGATTACTCCTACGAGCAGTACTTC. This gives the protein CASRDYSYEQYF. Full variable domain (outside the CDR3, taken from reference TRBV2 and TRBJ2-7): EPEVTQTPSHQVTQMGQEVILRCVPISNHLYFYWYRQILGQKVEFLVSFYNNEISEKSEIFDDQFSVERPDGSNFTLKIRSTKLEDSAMYFCASRDYSYEQYFGPGTRLTVT.

The CDR3 DNA follows: TGTGCCTGGAGTGTAGGTTTCTCTGGGGCCAACGTCCTGACTTTC. Translating gives CAWSVGFSGANVLTF. The chain joins TRBV30 to TRBJ2-6; D remains unclear. Trimming took 0 bases from V and 0 from J, leaving 6 bases between them. The CDR3 covers 15 residues. The germline V gene encodes CDR1 GTSNPN and CDR2 SVGIG (reference sequence).

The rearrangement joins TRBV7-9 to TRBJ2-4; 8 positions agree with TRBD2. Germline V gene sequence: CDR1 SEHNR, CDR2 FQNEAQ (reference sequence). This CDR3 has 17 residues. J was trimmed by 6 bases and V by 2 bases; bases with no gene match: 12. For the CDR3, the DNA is TGTGCCAGCAGCTTAATGGGTCGAGCGGGAGAAGGAAACATTCAGTACTTC. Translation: CASSLMGRAGEGNIQYF.

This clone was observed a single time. In nucleotides, the CDR3 is TGCGCCAGCAGCGTACAGGGAAGTGACACCGGGGAGCTGTTTTTT. Residues: CASSVQGSDTGELFF. The rearrangement joins TRBV5-1 to TRBJ2-2, with D maybe TRBD1 (6 bases). The V end was cut by 4 bases, the J end by 3 bases, with 13 bases between. The CDR3 length is 15 residues. The germline gives CDR1 SGHRS, CDR2 YFSETQ. The full variable domain, completed using reference TRBV5-1 and TRBJ2-2, is KAGVTQTPRYLIKTRGQQVTLSCSPISGHRSVSWYQQTPGQGLQFLFEYFSETQRNKGNFPGRFSGRQFSNSRSEMNVSTLELGDSALYLCASSVQGSDTGELFFGEGSRLTVL.

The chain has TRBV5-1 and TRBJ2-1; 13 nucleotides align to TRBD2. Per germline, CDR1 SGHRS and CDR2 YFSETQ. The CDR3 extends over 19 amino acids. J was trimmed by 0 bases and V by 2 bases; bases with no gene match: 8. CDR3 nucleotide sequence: TGCGCCAGCAGCTTCCTAGGGACTAGCGGGGCTAGCTCCTACAATGAGCAGTTCTTC. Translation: CASSFLGTSGASSYNEQFF. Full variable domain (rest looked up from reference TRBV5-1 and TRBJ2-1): KAGVTQTPRYLIKTRGQQVTLSCSPISGHRSVSWYQQTPGQGLQFLFEYFSETQRNKGNFPGRFSGRQFSNSRSEMNVSTLELGDSALYLCASSFLGTSGASSYNEQFFGPGTRLTVL.